What follows are 26 T cell receptor beta chains derived from one specimen sequenced in a study of CD8 T cells in Susac syndrome. Random-hexamer reverse transcription was applied to roughly 0.45 to 1 ug RNA. MiXCR, applied by TCRdb to the immunoSEQ multiplex PCR reads, yields one record per CDR3 protein. The data show 130,000 to 150,000 distinct CDR3 sequences, around 94% seen once. The sample taken for sequencing was CD8+ T cells from PBMCs. The receptors derive from a human donor in good health.

The chain recombines TRBV27 with TRBJ2-1; tentatively, D is TRBD1 or TRBD2 (5 bases each). The germline V and J ends were trimmed by 6 bases and 5 bases, with 14 bases remaining between them. The germline gives CDR1 MNHEY, CDR2 SMNVEV (reference sequence). The CDR3 length is 14 residues. The CDR3 DNA reads as TGTGCCAGCAGCCCCCGGGACGGTGACAATGAGCAGTTCTTC. It is translated as CASSPRDGDNEQFF.

Here the CDR3 DNA reads TGCAGCGTTGTGGCTAACGGGTACGAGCAGTACTTC. It translates to CSVVANGYEQYF. V and J are TRBV29-1 and TRBJ2-7, with unresolved D. The germline V gene has CDR1 SQVTM and CDR2 ANQGSEA. The CDR3 contains 12 residues. V dropped 4 bases and J dropped 4 bases, with 11 bases sitting between them.

The V and J genes are TRBV29-1 and TRBJ2-7; D unresolved. CDR1 SQVTM and CDR2 ANQGSEA come from the germline V gene. Trimming took off 3 bases at V and 5 bases at J, with 17 bases between the two ends. CDR3 length: 14 amino acids. This CDR3 is CSVDSGPPRNEQYF. CDR3 in DNA: TGCAGCGTTGATTCTGGGCCCCCGAGGAACGAGCAGTACTTC.

This sequence joins TRBV27 and TRBJ2-7; D is possibly TRBD1 or TRBD2 (5 bases each). The V gene's germline CDR1 is MNHEY and CDR2 SMNVEV (reference sequence). This CDR3 spans 13 amino acids. The V end was cut by 1 base, the J end by 3 bases, with 7 bases between. In DNA form, the CDR3 reads TGTGCCAGCAGTTTATGGGGGAGCTACGAGCAGTACTTC. It encodes CASSLWGSYEQYF.

The V and J genes are TRBV4-3 and TRBJ1-1, with 8 bases lining up with TRBD1. V lost 0 bases, J lost 3 bases, and 6 bases stayed unmatched. Germline-derived CDR1 and CDR2 are LGHNA and YSLEER. The CDR3 runs to 16 residues. The CDR3 DNA follows: TGCGCCAGCAGCCAAGATACAGGGGGGTTGGACACTGAAGCTTTCTTT. Translating it yields CASSQDTGGLDTEAFF.

The chain has TRBV29-1 and TRBJ2-7; no clear D gene. V lost 4 bases, J lost 2 bases, and 9 bases lay in between. This CDR3 has 12 residues. CDR1 is SQVTM and CDR2 is ANQGSEA in the germline V gene. CDR3 sequence reads: CSVVDGTYEQYF. CDR3 nucleotides: TGCAGCGTTGTTGACGGAACCTACGAGCAGTACTTC.

The J gene is TRBJ1-1, the V gene TRBV5-6, with TRBD1 as a possible D gene (6 bases). This CDR3 comprises 13 residues. Trimming stripped 2 bases from V and 3 bases from J, with 8 bases between. Looked up from germline, CDR1 is SGHDT and CDR2 is YYEEEE. This CDR3 reads CASSFPGDTEAFF. The CDR3 DNA reads as TGTGCCAGCAGCTTTCCAGGGGACACTGAAGCTTTCTTT.

The rearrangement links TRBV20-1 to TRBJ1-5; D is unclear. Trimming removed 5 bases from V and 6 bases from J, with 14 bases in between. Germline CDR1 DFQATT, CDR2 SNEGSKA (reference sequence). This CDR3 has 13 residues. The CDR3: CSAEGLEGQPQHF. The CDR3 DNA is TGCAGTGCTGAAGGACTGGAGGGTCAGCCCCAGCATTTT.

The rearrangement joins TRBV25-1 to TRBJ2-7; TRBD2 matches 14 bases. After removal of 7 bases from V and 4 bases from J, the junction contained 12 bases not matched to a gene. This CDR3 has 17 amino acids. Germline CDR1 is MGHDK and CDR2 is SYGVNS. CDR3 DNA sequence: TGTGCCAGCAATGGGACTAGCGGGAGAACAGCCCCTTACGAGCAGTACTTC. This sequence encodes CASNGTSGRTAPYEQYF.

This chain links TRBV6-5 with TRBJ2-1, with D perhaps matching TRBD2 (5 bases). The germline V gene encodes CDR1 MNHEY and CDR2 SVGAGI. This CDR3 spans 14 amino acids. The V and J ends lost 5 bases and 12 bases respectively, with 20 bases between them. The CDR3 DNA reads as TGTGCCAGCAGTCCCCGAGGAGTGCGGGTTGGGCAGTTCTTC. Translating gives CASSPRGVRVGQFF.

The chain has TRBV4-3 and TRBJ2-1; D gene unclear. V lost 0 bases and J lost 1, with 10 bases in between. The germline V gene encodes CDR1 LGHNA and CDR2 YSLEER. CDR3 length: 16 residues. CDR3 DNA: TGCGCCAGCAGCCAAGATACCCTTGCATCCTACAATGAGCAGTTCTTC. It is translated as CASSQDTLASYNEQFF.

This rearrangement joins TRBV6-4 to TRBJ1-5; no definite D call. V lost 10 bases, J lost 3 bases, and 10 bases lay in between. This CDR3 comprises 12 residues. CDR1 and CDR2 (germline): MRHNA, SNTAGT. The CDR3 nucleotides read TGTGCCACAGCAGTATACAATCAGCCCCAGCATTTT. Translating gives CATAVYNQPQHF.

This rearrangement joins TRBV20-1 to TRBJ2-1; D not certain. V was cut by 5 bases and J by 4 bases, with 18 bases left in between. Per germline, CDR1 DFQATT and CDR2 SNEGSKA (reference sequence). CDR3 length: 15 amino acids. CDR3 loop: CSAPAPTFIYNEQFF. The DNA for the CDR3 is TGCAGTGCTCCAGCACCGACTTTTATTTACAATGAGCAGTTCTTC.

The V and J genes are TRBV9 and TRBJ2-3; D ambiguous. V was shortened by 1 base and J by 0 bases, with 12 bases between the two germline ends. The CDR3 runs 16 residues. Germline V gene sequence: CDR1 SGDLS, CDR2 YYNGEE. CDR3 loop: CASSVNFRSSTDTQYF. CDR3 in DNA: TGTGCCAGCAGCGTAAACTTTAGGAGTAGCACAGATACGCAGTATTTT.

J is TRBJ2-3 and V is TRBV7-6; D gene unclear. The CDR3 has 17 amino acids. CDR1 is SGHVS, CDR2 FNYEAQ, per germline. V dropped 1 base and J dropped 2 bases, with 16 bases sitting between them. The CDR3 nucleotides are TGTGCCAGCAGCTTAGAGTCGGTGCAGGCCTTCACAGATACGCAGTATTTT. Amino acid sequence: CASSLESVQAFTDTQYF.

The genes are TRBV12-3 or TRBV12-4 and TRBJ2-4; 8 bases match TRBD2. After removal of 6 bases from V and 6 bases from J, the junction contained 13 bases not matched to a gene. The CDR3 contains 16 residues. In DNA, the CDR3 is TGTGCCAGCAGCTCTACTGGAAGCGGGAGAGGAAACATTCAGTACTTC. Translating it yields CASSSTGSGRGNIQYF.

The chain is built from TRBV30 and TRBJ2-5; D call uncertain. Germline V gives CDR1 GTSNPN, CDR2 SVGIG (reference sequence). The CDR3 spans 14 residues. Trimming pared 5 bases from V and 2 bases from J, leaving 15 bases between. CDR3 bases: TGTGCCTGGGCTGGGCAGATAGTTCAAGAGACCCAGTACTTC. Protein sequence: CAWAGQIVQETQYF. The full variable domain, completed using reference TRBV30 and TRBJ2-5, is SQTIHQWPATLVQPVGSPLSLECTVEGTSNPNLYWYRQAAGRGLQLLFYSVGIGQISSEVPQNLSASRPQDRQFILSSKKLLLSDSGFYLCAWAGQIVQETQYFGPGTRLLVL.

The chain joins TRBV29-1 to TRBJ1-1; no clear D gene. Germline CDR1 and CDR2: SQVTM and ANQGSEA. CDR3 length: 8 residues. V was cut by 4 bases and J by 13 bases, with 7 bases left in between. The chain's CDR3 is CSVVNGFF. The CDR3 DNA reads as TGCAGCGTTGTAAATGGTTTCTTT.

The chain carries TRBV7-3 and TRBJ2-5; 7 nucleotides align to TRBD1. Germline V gives CDR1 SGHTA, CDR2 FQGTGA. The CDR3 loop spans 13 amino acids. V lost 3 bases, J lost 4 bases, and 2 bases stayed unmatched. CDR3 coding DNA: TGTGCCAGCAGCTTCTCAGGGGGAGAGACCCAGTACTTC. Residues: CASSFSGGETQYF. Complete variable domain (other parts from reference TRBV7-3 and TRBJ2-5): GAGVSQTPSNKVTEKGKYVELRCDPISGHTALYWYRQSLGQGPEFLIYFQGTGAADDSGLPNDRFFAVRPEGSVSTLKIQRTERGDSAVYLCASSFSGGETQYFGPGTRLLVL.

The rearrangement uses TRBV7-9 and TRBJ1-1; D is unclear. V lost 7 bases and J 4 bases, leaving 7 bases between the germline ends. Germline-derived CDR1 and CDR2 are SEHNR and FQNEAQ (reference sequence). The CDR3 length is 11 residues. The CDR3 is CASTPLTEAFF. The DNA of the CDR3 is TGTGCCAGCACCCCGCTCACTGAAGCTTTCTTT.

The chain is built from TRBV7-8 and TRBJ2-1; D unresolved. Germline V gives CDR1 SGHVS, CDR2 FQNEAQ. Trimming took 2 bases from V and 6 from J, leaving 5 bases between them. The CDR3 extends over 12 amino acids. The CDR3 is CASSLILNEQFF. The CDR3 nucleotides read TGTGCCAGCAGCTTAATTCTCAATGAGCAGTTCTTC.

CDR3 coding DNA: TGCGCCAGCAGCCAAGCTTATGGCGGGAGTACCTACGAGCAGTACTTC. It codes for CASSQAYGGSTYEQYF. J is TRBJ2-7 and V is TRBV4-3, with 7 bases lining up with TRBD2. This CDR3 comprises 16 residues. Germline CDR1 and CDR2: LGHNA and YSLEER. V gave up 1 base and J gave up 2 bases; unmatched junction bases: 8.

This clonotype was seen only once. V gene TRBV19 combines with J gene TRBJ2-1, with TRBD2 identical over 10 bases. The germline CDR1 and CDR2 sequences are LNHDA and SQIVND (reference sequence). After removal of 2 bases from V and 12 bases from J, the junction contained 10 bases not matched to a gene. The CDR3 totals 15 residues. In nucleotides, the CDR3 is TGTGCCAGTAGTATAATGGCGGCTAGCGGGAGAGGGCAGTTCTTC. This gives the protein CASSIMAASGRGQFF.

The V call is TRBV7-9, the J call TRBJ1-4; maybe TRBD1 (5 bases). Looked up from germline, CDR1 is SEHNR and CDR2 is FQNEAQ (reference sequence). This CDR3 is 14 amino acids long. The germline V and J ends were trimmed by 1 base and 8 bases, with 11 bases remaining between them. CDR3 protein: CASSLEQGKEKLFF. CDR3 DNA: TGTGCCAGCAGCTTAGAGCAGGGAAAGGAAAAACTGTTTTTT.

V usage is TRBV27 and J usage is TRBJ2-7; 8 bases agree with TRBD1. The CDR3 length is 14 residues. Looked up from germline, CDR1 is MNHEY and CDR2 is SMNVEV (reference sequence). The V segment lost 5 bases and the J segment 2 bases; nucleotides outside the gene matches: 5. CDR3 sequence reads: CASSDGQGPYEQYF. The CDR3 bases are TGTGCCAGCAGTGATGGACAGGGACCCTACGAGCAGTACTTC.

The V call is TRBV28, the J call TRBJ2-7; no clear D. Trimming removed 3 bases at V and 3 bases at J, with 12 bases between. This CDR3 spans 14 amino acids. Per the germline V gene, CDR1 is MDHEN and CDR2 is SYDVKM. The CDR3 sequence: CASSFLDEVYEQYF. CDR3 nucleotide sequence: TGTGCCAGCAGTTTCCTGGACGAAGTCTACGAGCAGTACTTC.